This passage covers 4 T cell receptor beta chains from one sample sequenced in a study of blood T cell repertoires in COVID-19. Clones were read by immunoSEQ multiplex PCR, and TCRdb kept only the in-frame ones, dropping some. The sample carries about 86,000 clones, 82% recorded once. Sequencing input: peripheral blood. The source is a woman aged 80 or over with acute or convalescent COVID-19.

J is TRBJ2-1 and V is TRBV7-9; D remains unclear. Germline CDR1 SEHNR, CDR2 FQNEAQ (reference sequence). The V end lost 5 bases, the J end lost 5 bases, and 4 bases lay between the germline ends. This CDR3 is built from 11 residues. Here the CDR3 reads CASSVNNEQFF. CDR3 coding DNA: TGTGCCAGCAGCGTAAACAATGAGCAGTTCTTC.

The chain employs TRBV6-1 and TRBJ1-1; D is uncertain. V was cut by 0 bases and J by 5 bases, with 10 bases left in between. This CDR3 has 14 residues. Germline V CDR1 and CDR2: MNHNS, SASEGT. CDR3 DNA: TGTGCCAGCAGTGAAGCTGGCCGCGGGACTGAAGCTTTCTTT. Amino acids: CASSEAGRGTEAFF.

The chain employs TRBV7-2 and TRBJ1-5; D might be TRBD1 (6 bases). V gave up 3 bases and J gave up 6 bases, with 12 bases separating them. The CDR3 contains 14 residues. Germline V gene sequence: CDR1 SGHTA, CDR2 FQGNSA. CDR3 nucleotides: TGTGCCAGCAGCTTCGTAGGGGGGGGTCAGCCCCAGCATTTT. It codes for CASSFVGGGQPQHF.

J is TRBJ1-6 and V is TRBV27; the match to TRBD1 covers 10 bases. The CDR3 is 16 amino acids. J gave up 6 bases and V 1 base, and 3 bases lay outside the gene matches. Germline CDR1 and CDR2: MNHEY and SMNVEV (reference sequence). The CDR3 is CASSLLRDRGNSPLHF. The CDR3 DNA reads TGTGCCAGCAGTTTATTAAGGGACAGGGGTAATTCACCCCTCCACTTT.